Described below is a single TCR beta chain sequence and its context. Its antigen remains unknown. A read error may produce the germline difference seen at one junction end. The read ends 3 residues early relative to the CDR3; the germline J gene fills the gap. Generated by immunoSEQ multiplex PCR, the TCRdb table keeps only in-frame clones and is missing some. Reported are 15,000 to 20,000 clones; the ten largest clones contain over 9.5%. The data are from a study of T cells in women clearing cervical HPV infection. For the study at large: Cases were women with histologically confirmed HPV16-related CIN3 or worse, including a couple of invasive cancers.

This CDR3 comprises 17 residues. Germline loops: CDR1 LGHNA, CDR2 YNFKEQ. Study results and caveats: Effector/memory and HPV-specific T cells were not isolated, and association timing is unknown.

Dot-blot hybridization genotyped cervical HPV amplified with MY09/MY11 PCR. V gene TRBV4-2 combines with J gene TRBJ1-2, with 7 nucleotides matching TRBD1. This clonotype was obtained from a woman between 18 and 70 years old with a cervical HPV16 infection that either progressed to CIN3+ or cleared (not recorded which). Source material: blood buffy coat. Incomplete CDR3 DNA: TGCGCCAGCAGCCAAGGGCCGCCGACAGGGACCAACTATGGC. Its protein is CASSQGPPTGTNYG. The complete CDR3 sequence is CASSQGPPTGTNYGYTF.